This T cell receptor (beta chain) originates from a study of CD8 T cells in ankylosing spondylitis. Study results and limitations: A TCR beta motif made of 7 to 9 highly homologous variants seemed typical of ankylosing spondylitis blood. As for the disease-linked clones, they showed a CD8+ phenotype and occurred at relatively low frequencies in peripheral blood. Disease-linked clones were reportedly significantly enriched in matched ankylosing spondylitis synovial fluid.

This clonotype was counted a few times. What it binds is unknown. The CDR3 runs to 19 residues. Trimming stripped 0 bases from V and 0 bases from J, with 16 bases between. Germline V gene data show CDR1 as SGDLS and CDR2 as YYNGEE. TCRdb redid the calling of the 5' RACE reads with MiXCR, one entry per CDR3 protein. This sample has about 42,000 distinct CDR3 sequences, with 3% to 4% found just once. Sequences were obtained from blood, either unsorted or a sorted T cell fraction (not recorded which). This sequence originates from a female donor with ankylosing spondylitis or in good health (not recorded which). V and J are TRBV9 and TRBJ2-6, with D tentatively TRBD1 (6 bases). The chain's CDR3 is CASSVATGTPHSGANVLTF. As DNA, the CDR3 is TGTGCCAGCAGCGTAGCTACGGGGACACCCCACTCTGGGGCCAACGTCCTGACTTTC.